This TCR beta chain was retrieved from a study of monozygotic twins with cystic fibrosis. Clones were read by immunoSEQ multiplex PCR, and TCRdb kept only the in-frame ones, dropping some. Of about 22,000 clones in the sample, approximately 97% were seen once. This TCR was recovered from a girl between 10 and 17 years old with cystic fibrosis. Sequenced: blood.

The CDR3 sequence is CASSPQGQGGFNEQFF. In DNA, the CDR3 is TGTGCCAGCTCACCACAGGGCCAGGGGGGGTTCAATGAGCAGTTCTTC. V gene TRBV18 combines with J gene TRBJ2-1, with D perhaps being TRBD1 or TRBD2 (7 bases each). CDR1 and CDR2 (germline): KGHSH, LQKENI. This CDR3 spans 16 amino acids. V lost 1 base, J lost 6 bases, and 16 bases lay in between.